The 10 T cell receptor beta chains below were found in one sample sequenced in a study of T cell repertoires in cytomegalovirus infection. Each CDR3 protein gets one entry after TCRdb re-called the reads with MiXCR. The sample holds about 830,000 distinct CDR3 sequences, less than 35% seen once. These receptors lack a known antigen. This material consisted of cultured CD8+ T cells from PBMCs, taken from culture after CMV antigen stimulation. These receptors were taken from a human donor in good health (CMV status not recorded). Some clones in this sample may be carry-over from other donors' samples.

The J gene is TRBJ1-6, the V gene TRBV10-3; the D is unclear. This CDR3 comprises 15 residues. Germline V gives CDR1 ENHRY, CDR2 SYGVKD. V dropped 11 bases and J dropped 5 bases, with 19 bases sitting between them. The CDR3 is CAAGSSKDHNSPLHF. CDR3 in DNA: TGTGCCGCGGGGTCCTCCAAGGACCATAATTCACCCCTCCACTTT.

This clonotype was counted ten times or more. The chain has TRBV7-6 and TRBJ2-5; 9 nucleotides agree with TRBD1. The V segment lost 2 bases and the J segment 4 bases; nucleotides outside the gene matches: 8. The CDR3 contains 16 residues. The germline V gene encodes CDR1 SGHVS and CDR2 FNYEAQ. Here the CDR3 DNA reads TGTGCCAGCAGCTTACCGCTGGGACAGGGAGGAGAGACCCAGTACTTC. This codes for CASSLPLGQGGETQYF. Full variable domain (missing parts from reference TRBV7-6 and TRBJ2-5): GAGVSQSPRYKVTKRGQDVALRCDPISGHVSLYWYRQALGQGPEFLTYFNYEAQQDKSGLPNDRFSAERPEGSISTLTIQRTEQRDSAMYRCASSLPLGQGGETQYFGPGTRLLVL.

This clonotype was recorded once. The chain is built from TRBV6-2 or TRBV6-3 and TRBJ1-1; D remains unclear. Germline V gene lookup returns CDR1 MNHEY and CDR2 SVGEGT. Trimming left V 1 base short and J 6 bases short, with 15 bases between. This CDR3 comprises 15 residues. CDR3 region: CASSYYPVGSSEAFF. The CDR3 DNA sequence: TGTGCCAGCAGTTACTACCCGGTAGGATCGTCTGAAGCTTTCTTT.

To note about this clonotype: Just one base apart from a much larger clone, this may be a read error. The rearrangement links TRBV7-8 to TRBJ2-1; 9 nucleotides align to TRBD2. Looked up from germline, CDR1 is SGHVS and CDR2 is FQNEAQ. The CDR3 is made up of 15 amino acids. In nucleotides, the CDR3 is TGTGACAGCTTCCATAGCGGGAGATCCTACAATGAGCAGTTCTTC. Its translation is CDSFHSGRSYNEQFF.

Only a few counts were recorded for this clonotype. This sequence joins TRBV27 and TRBJ2-2, with 8 positions matching TRBD2. The germline V gene has CDR1 MNHEY and CDR2 SMNVEV (reference sequence). The V and J ends lost 7 bases and 0 bases, in that order; junction bases with no gene match: 4. The CDR3 loop spans 15 amino acids. CDR3: CASTRGGANTGELFF. CDR3 nucleotide sequence: TGTGCCAGCACCCGGGGGGGGGCGAACACCGGGGAGCTGTTTTTT.

This clonotype has a count of ten or more. The chain is built from TRBV7-2 and TRBJ1-4; D ambiguous. The CDR3 consists of 17 residues. Between the trimmed V and J ends, which lost 1 base and 0 bases, there was a span of 12 bases. The germline V gene encodes CDR1 SGHTA and CDR2 FQGNSA. The CDR3 DNA is TGTGCCAGCAGCTTAGTTCCCCGCGGTTCAACTAATGAAAAACTGTTTTTT. Translating it yields CASSLVPRGSTNEKLFF. Looking up the rest from reference TRBV7-2 and TRBJ1-4 gives the full variable domain: GAGVSQSPSNKVTEKGKDVELRCDPISGHTALYWYRQSLGQGLEFLIYFQGNSAPDKSGLPSDRFSAERTGGSVSTLTIQRTQQEDSAVYLCASSLVPRGSTNEKLFFGSGTQLSVL.

This clonotype was counted only a few times. V gene TRBV24-1 combines with J gene TRBJ2-1; 15 bases agree with TRBD2. CDR1 is KGHDR, CDR2 SFDVKD, per germline. The CDR3 loop spans 17 amino acids. With V trimmed by 2 bases and J by 5 bases, 3 bases remained unmatched. CDR3 in amino acids: CATSDSGLAGGDNEQFF. The CDR3 DNA is TGTGCCACCAGTGATTCGGGACTAGCGGGGGGTGACAATGAGCAGTTCTTC.

This clonotype was seen ten or more times. The rearrangement joins TRBV12-3 or TRBV12-4 to TRBJ2-1; no clear D. This CDR3 is built from 15 residues. Trimming took off 1 base at V and 5 bases at J, with 12 bases between the two ends. CDR3 coding DNA: TGTGCCAGCAGTTTAGTTTTCATTCCTGACAATGAGCAGTTCTTC. It yields the protein CASSLVFIPDNEQFF.

This clonotype occurred many times. The CDR3 coding sequence is TGTGCCAGCAGTTTAGCGGGACAGGGGATCGCCGGGGAGCTGTTTTTT. It codes for CASSLAGQGIAGELFF. The genes are TRBV28 and TRBJ2-2; 10 positions agree with TRBD1. Germline loops: CDR1 MDHEN, CDR2 SYDVKM. With 2 bases clipped from V and 6 bases from J, the junction kept 6 bases outside the gene matches. CDR3 length: 16 amino acids.

The chain uses TRBV10-1 and TRBJ2-5; D ambiguous. V dropped 0 bases and J dropped 2 bases, with 10 bases sitting between them. The CDR3 runs to 15 residues. The V gene's germline CDR1 is WNHNN and CDR2 SYGVQD (reference sequence). The CDR3, as DNA: TGCGCCAGCAGTGAGTCGATAAATCCTCAAGAGACCCAGTACTTC. Translated, it gives CASSESINPQETQYF.